This TCR beta chain derives from a study of T cells in Graves' hyperthyroidism and ophthalmopathy. Overall study results and limits: A median roughly 6.6 months before onset, the model predicted ophthalmopathy. Also found in blood were most expanded thyroid clonotypes above 0.001.

A note on this clonotype: Its antigen is currently unknown.

Uncontrolled infection, other autoimmune disease, pregnancy or lactation led to exclusion. Diagnosis rested on symptoms, serum thyroxine and TRAb, thyroid ultrasound, and orbital computed tomography. It was RNA transcripts that yielded the amplified TCR beta CDR3 regions. During a first-round RT-PCR of the TCR CDR3, the HTBI primer set was used. One entry per CDR3 protein, called by TCRdb with MiXCR from the multiplex PCR reads. Found here are 550,000 to 700,000 distinct CDR3 sequences, 35% to 55% of them singletons; the top ten hold 15% to 20%. The CDR3 spans 13 residues. The J segment lost 3 bases and the V segment lost 9 bases, leaving 7 bases of the junction unmatched. Germline assignment: CDR1 WSHSY and CDR2 SAAADI.

The rearrangement uses TRBV10-2 and TRBJ2-7, with TRBD1 identical over 8 bases. The sample consisted of peripheral blood or thyroid tissue (not recorded which). This receptor was identified in an adult woman with Graves' disease, either hyperthyroidism or ophthalmopathy (not recorded which). CDR3 sequence reads: CASATGVYYEQYF. DNA for the CDR3: TGCGCCAGTGCGACAGGGGTTTACTACGAGCAGTACTTC.